The 28 T cell receptor beta chains reported below all come from one sample, sequenced in a study of post-analysis software for immune sequencing data. Tagging with unique molecular identifiers was a feature of the TCR beta cDNA libraries. TCRdb called the PCR reads again in MiXCR, with one record for every CDR3 protein. In the table there are about 200,000 distinct CDR3 sequences, approximately 29% of which are singletons. Study-wide findings and caveats: Controls showed lower frequencies than patients for a few TRBV segments, and TRBV5-6, TRBV5-1 and TRBV20-1 were among these.

These TCRs' antigens remain unknown. Specimen: blood. These receptors were obtained from a girl under 18 with multiple sclerosis.

On this clonotype itself: A clone one base away is much larger, so this may be a read error. The chain combines TRBV5-1 with TRBJ2-7; possibly TRBD1 for D (6 bases). V lost 4 bases to trimming and J lost 7 bases, with 15 bases between them. The CDR3 contains 13 residues. Germline lookup yields CDR1 SGHRS and CDR2 YFSETQ. CDR3 nucleotides: TGCGCCAGCAGCATCTACAGGGTAAATGAGCAGTACTTC. It yields the protein CASSIYRVNEQYF. Together with reference TRBV5-1 and TRBJ2-7, the CDR3 gives the full variable domain: KAGVTQTPRYLIKTRGQQVTLSCSPISGHRSVSWYQQTPGQGLQFLFEYFSETQRNKGNFPGRFSGRQFSNSRSEMNVSTLELGDSALYLCASSIYRVNEQYFGPGTRLTVT.

Turning to this clonotype: One end of the junction fails to match germline, which may point to a read error. The chain joins TRBV7-9 to TRBJ1-4; 10 nucleotides line up with TRBD1. CDR3 size: 15 residues. Germline CDR1 is SEHNR and CDR2 is FQNEAQ (reference sequence). CDR3 sequence: CASSLGTGDNEKRFF. In DNA form, the CDR3 reads TGTGCCAGCAGCTTGGGGACAGGGGACAATGAAAAACGGTTTTTT. Supplemented by reference TRBV7-9 and TRBJ1-4, the full variable domain reads DTGVSQNPRHKITKRGQNVTFRCDPISEHNRLYWYRQTLGQGPEFLTYFQNEAQLEKSRLLSDRFSAERPKGSFSTLEIQRTEQGDSAMYLCASSLGTGDNEKRFFGSGTQLSVL.

In this sample, this clonotype turned up many times. This chain connects TRBV5-1 to TRBJ2-7; 8 bases map to TRBD1. V lost 4 bases and J lost 5; bases outside the gene matches: 11. CDR3 length: 15 amino acids. CDR1 and CDR2 from the germline V gene are SGHRS and YFSETQ. The chain's CDR3 is CASSEEDRARHEQYF. The DNA of the CDR3 is TGCGCCAGCAGCGAGGAGGACAGGGCTCGCCACGAGCAGTACTTC. Looking up the rest from reference TRBV5-1 and TRBJ2-7 gives the full variable domain: KAGVTQTPRYLIKTRGQQVTLSCSPISGHRSVSWYQQTPGQGLQFLFEYFSETQRNKGNFPGRFSGRQFSNSRSEMNVSTLELGDSALYLCASSEEDRARHEQYFGPGTRLTVT.

CDR3 nucleotide sequence: TGTGCCACCAGTCACGGGGGGAACTATGGCTACACCTTC. Encoded protein: CATSHGGNYGYTF. The rearrangement links TRBV15 to TRBJ1-2; a possible D gene is TRBD1 (5 bases). V was clipped by 6 bases and J by 2 bases, with 10 bases between them. This CDR3 is 13 amino acids long. CDR1 and CDR2 from the germline V gene are LNHNV and YYDKDF (reference sequence). Full variable domain (rest looked up from reference TRBV15 and TRBJ1-2): DAMVIQNPRYQVTQFGKPVTLSCSQTLNHNVMYWYQQKSSQAPKLLFHYYDKDFNNEADTPDNFQSRRPNTSFCFLDIRSPGLGDTAMYLCATSHGGNYGYTFGSGTRLTVV.

In this sample, this clonotype turned up many times. The chain joins TRBV3-1 to TRBJ2-7, with D hard to call. Trimming removed 0 bases at V and 3 bases at J, with 9 bases between. Looked up from germline, CDR1 is LGHDT and CDR2 is YNNKEL (reference sequence). This CDR3 region has 14 residues. Here the CDR3 reads CASSQDRHGYEQYF. In DNA form, the CDR3 reads TGTGCCAGCAGCCAAGATCGTCACGGCTACGAGCAGTACTTC.

This clonotype was counted at least ten times. V gene TRBV10-3 combines with J gene TRBJ1-2; the D is unclear. V lost 3 bases and J 1 base, leaving 6 bases between the germline ends. CDR3 length: 13 residues. The germline CDR1 and CDR2 sequences are ENHRY and SYGVKD. The CDR3 bases are TGTGCCATCAGTGATGCACTTAACTATGGCTACACCTTC. This gives the protein CAISDALNYGYTF.

This clonotype was observed a handful of times. This chain joins TRBV4-1 and TRBJ1-1; the D gene is possibly TRBD1 (5 bases). CDR3 size: 15 residues. The germline V gene has CDR1 MGHRA and CDR2 YSYEKL. V dropped 3 bases and J dropped 1 base, with 12 bases sitting between them. CDR3 region: CASSHAGTANTEAFF. CDR3 DNA: TGCGCCAGCAGCCATGCCGGGACGGCGAACACTGAAGCTTTCTTT.

The chain uses TRBV6-6 and TRBJ1-2; the match to TRBD1 covers 10 bases. Germline lookup yields CDR1 MNHNY and CDR2 SVGAGI (reference sequence). After removal of 2 bases from V and 6 bases from J, the junction contained 9 bases not matched to a gene. This CDR3 is 16 amino acids long. The CDR3 here is CASSYPPTGGADGYTF. The CDR3 DNA reads TGTGCCAGCAGTTACCCACCGACAGGGGGCGCCGATGGCTACACCTTC.

The sample holds many counts of this clonotype. J is TRBJ2-5 and V is TRBV6-6; a weak D match, TRBD1 (5 bases). This CDR3 has 16 residues. Germline-derived CDR1 and CDR2 are MNHNY and SVGAGI (reference sequence). V was pared by 2 bases and J by 0 bases, with 13 bases between. As DNA, the CDR3 is TGTGCCAGCAGTTACCCTAGGGGCAGGGACCAAGAGACCCAGTACTTC. It is translated as CASSYPRGRDQETQYF.

This clonotype showed up many times. The V and J genes are TRBV4-1 and TRBJ2-5; TRBD2 is a possible D gene (5 bases). V lost 0 bases and J 4 bases, leaving 12 bases between the germline ends. Germline assignment: CDR1 MGHRA and CDR2 YSYEKL. The CDR3 is 15 amino acids. The CDR3 reads CASSQDLGAVETQYF. In DNA form, the CDR3 reads TGCGCCAGCAGCCAAGATTTGGGAGCGGTAGAGACCCAGTACTTC.

This clonotype was seen ten or more times. This chain uses TRBV4-1 with TRBJ1-2, with 7 bases aligning to TRBD1. Per the germline V gene, CDR1 is MGHRA and CDR2 is YSYEKL. J was trimmed by 7 bases and V by 6 bases; bases with no gene match: 11. This CDR3 has 14 residues. The CDR3 nucleotides are TGCGCCAGCAGTCCCAGGGGGGAGCTCGTTGGCTACACCTTC. It translates to CASSPRGELVGYTF.

Many counts were recorded for this clonotype. The chain joins TRBV20-1 to TRBJ2-1; a weak D match, TRBD2 (6 bases). Trimming took off 2 bases at V and 9 bases at J, with 11 bases between the two ends. The CDR3 sequence is 12 residues long. In germline, CDR1 is DFQATT, CDR2 SNEGSKA (reference sequence). Here the CDR3 DNA reads TGCAGTGCTAGACGGAGCGGGCCTGAGCAGTTCTTC. The encoded protein is CSARRSGPEQFF.

The rearrangement joins TRBV27 to TRBJ2-2; 8 bases fit TRBD1. CDR1 and CDR2 from the germline V gene are MNHEY and SMNVEV (reference sequence). V was pared by 2 bases and J by 5 bases, with 7 bases of the junction left unmatched. This CDR3 is built from 16 residues. The CDR3 DNA reads as TGTGCCAGCAGTTTAAGTGCCAGGGGGCTTACCGGGGAGCTGTTTTTT. Translating gives CASSLSARGLTGELFF.

In this sample, this clonotype turned up once. The chain couples TRBV28 to TRBJ2-2; D remains ambiguous. The CDR3 length is 14 residues. V gave up 1 base and J gave up 5 bases, with 8 bases separating them. In germline, CDR1 is MDHEN, CDR2 SYDVKM. CDR3 region: CASSLSMATGELFF. The CDR3 DNA sequence: TGTGCCAGCAGTTTATCCATGGCGACCGGGGAGCTGTTTTTT.

The V gene is TRBV28, the J gene TRBJ2-1; TRBD2 matches at 7 bases. This CDR3 region has 16 residues. Germline V gene sequence: CDR1 MDHEN, CDR2 SYDVKM. The junction had 7 bases not matched to a gene; V was cut back by 4 bases and J by 1 base. For the CDR3, the DNA is TGTGCCAGCAGTTGGGGCGGGAGAGGGTCCTACAATGAGCAGTTCTTC. Protein: CASSWGGRGSYNEQFF.

A note on this clonotype: This may come from a read error, since a much larger clone is one base off. The J gene is TRBJ2-3, the V gene TRBV12-3 or TRBV12-4; perhaps TRBD1 as D (5 bases). This CDR3 has 11 residues. The CDR3 region is CASTTTDTEYF. CDR3 in DNA: TGTGCCAGCACCACGACAGATACGGAGTATTTT.

This clonotype was seen at least ten times. The J gene is TRBJ2-6, the V gene TRBV6-6; TRBD1 might be the D (6 bases). Per the germline V gene, CDR1 is MNHNY and CDR2 is SVGAGI (reference sequence). The CDR3 has 17 residues. Trimming removed 2 bases from V and 1 base from J, with 12 bases in between. The chain's CDR3 is CASSYKRQVSGANVLTF. CDR3 nucleotides: TGTGCCAGCAGTTACAAACGACAGGTATCTGGGGCCAACGTCCTGACTTTC.

For this clonotype: A single base separates this from a much larger clone, so it may be a read error. J is TRBJ2-7 and V is TRBV18; TRBD1 aligns across 7 bases. Germline V gene lookup returns CDR1 KGHSH and CDR2 LQKENI. This CDR3 region has 13 residues. V lost 4 bases and J lost 12; bases outside the gene matches: 12. The CDR3 loop reads CASSRDRSETRYF. Written as DNA, the CDR3 is TGTGCCAGCTCACGGGACAGATCAGAGACCCGGTACTTC.

Points on this clonotype: A much more abundant neighbour one base away suggests this may be a read error. This chain links TRBV6-4 with TRBJ2-1, with D unresolved. Germline V gene sequence: CDR1 MRHNA, CDR2 SNTAGT. With 3 bases removed from V and 13 bases from J, the gap between germline ends came to 16 bases. This CDR3 spans 13 amino acids. This chain's CDR3 is CASSDTSTETQFF. The CDR3 bases are TGTGCCAGCAGTGATACCAGTACGGAGACCCAGTTCTTC.

In this sample, this clonotype turned up a few times. The chain is built from TRBV12-3 or TRBV12-4 and TRBJ1-2, with 9 bases lining up with TRBD1. V shed 8 bases and J 6 bases; nucleotides not matched to a gene: 10. The CDR3 length is 14 residues. The CDR3 DNA sequence: TGTGCCAGCGATTCTGCGGACAGGGGCAATGGCTACACCTTC. Protein sequence: CASDSADRGNGYTF.

This clonotype was detected many times. The rearrangement uses TRBV4-1 and TRBJ2-5; D is unclear. CDR3 length equals 15 residues. V shed 1 base and J shed 9 bases, with 18 bases lying between them. Germline-derived CDR1 and CDR2 are MGHRA and YSYEKL. The CDR3 sequence: CASSQVFGQEQAQYF. CDR3 in DNA: TGCGCCAGCAGCCAAGTTTTTGGGCAGGAGCAGGCCCAGTACTTC.

This clonotype occurred many times. The rearrangement uses TRBV29-1 and TRBJ2-3, with a tentative D call TRBD2 (5 bases). Per the germline V gene, CDR1 is SQVTM and CDR2 is ANQGSEA. The CDR3 totals 14 residues. CDR3 bases: TGCAGACACAACGGAGCGGACAGCACAGATACGCAGTATTTT. Encoded protein: CRHNGADSTDTQYF.

The chain uses TRBV4-1 and TRBJ1-2, with a weak D call TRBD1 (5 bases). Per germline, CDR1 MGHRA and CDR2 YSYEKL. The CDR3 length is 18 residues. V dropped 0 bases and J dropped 2 bases, with 19 bases sitting between them. CDR3 DNA sequence: TGCGCCAGCAGCCAAGATCGCCTTCGCAGGGAGGGAAACTATGGCTACACCTTC. Translation gives CASSQDRLRREGNYGYTF.

V is TRBV5-1 and J is TRBJ1-2; 7 positions match TRBD1. The J segment lost 5 bases and the V segment lost 0 bases, leaving 7 bases of the junction unmatched. Per the germline V gene, CDR1 is SGHRS and CDR2 is YFSETQ. CDR3 length: 15 amino acids. The CDR3 reads CASSLGQGARYGYTF. CDR3 sequence (DNA): TGCGCCAGCAGCTTGGGACAGGGTGCGAGGTATGGCTACACCTTC.

This chain uses TRBV6-1 with TRBJ2-7; D gene uncertain. The V and J ends lost 1 base and 2 bases respectively, with 6 bases between them. Germline V lookup: CDR1 MNHNS, CDR2 SASEGT. CDR3 length equals 13 residues. The CDR3 here is CASSEDKPYEQYF. DNA of the CDR3: TGTGCCAGCAGTGAAGACAAGCCCTACGAGCAGTACTTC.

The CDR3 spells CSGRPQGAASYNEQYF. CDR3 DNA: TGCAGTGGACGACCACAGGGGGCTGCCTCCTACAATGAGCAGTACTTC. The chain employs TRBV20-1 and TRBJ2-1; 9 bases line up with TRBD1. The J call may be faulty, since TRBJ2-7 better matches the DNA end. This CDR3 is 16 amino acids long. Per the germline V gene, CDR1 is DFQATT and CDR2 is SNEGSKA (reference sequence).

This clonotype appeared many times. In nucleotides, the CDR3 is TGTGCCAGCAGCAAGCCTGAAGGGGCCACTACCCCTTACGAGCAGTACTTC. This sequence encodes CASSKPEGATTPYEQYF. The V gene is TRBV21-1, the J gene TRBJ2-7; whether TRBD2, the table's D call, matches the DNA was not checked. TRBV21-1 is a listed pseudogene. The length of the CDR3 is 17 residues.

The V gene is TRBV30, the J gene TRBJ1-1; D not certain. In germline, CDR1 is GTSNPN, CDR2 SVGIG (reference sequence). V was trimmed by 2 bases and J by 11 bases, leaving 12 bases between them. The length of the CDR3 is 11 residues. Here the CDR3 reads CAWSSAEVAFF. CDR3 coding DNA: TGTGCCTGGAGTTCAGCAGAGGTGGCTTTCTTT.